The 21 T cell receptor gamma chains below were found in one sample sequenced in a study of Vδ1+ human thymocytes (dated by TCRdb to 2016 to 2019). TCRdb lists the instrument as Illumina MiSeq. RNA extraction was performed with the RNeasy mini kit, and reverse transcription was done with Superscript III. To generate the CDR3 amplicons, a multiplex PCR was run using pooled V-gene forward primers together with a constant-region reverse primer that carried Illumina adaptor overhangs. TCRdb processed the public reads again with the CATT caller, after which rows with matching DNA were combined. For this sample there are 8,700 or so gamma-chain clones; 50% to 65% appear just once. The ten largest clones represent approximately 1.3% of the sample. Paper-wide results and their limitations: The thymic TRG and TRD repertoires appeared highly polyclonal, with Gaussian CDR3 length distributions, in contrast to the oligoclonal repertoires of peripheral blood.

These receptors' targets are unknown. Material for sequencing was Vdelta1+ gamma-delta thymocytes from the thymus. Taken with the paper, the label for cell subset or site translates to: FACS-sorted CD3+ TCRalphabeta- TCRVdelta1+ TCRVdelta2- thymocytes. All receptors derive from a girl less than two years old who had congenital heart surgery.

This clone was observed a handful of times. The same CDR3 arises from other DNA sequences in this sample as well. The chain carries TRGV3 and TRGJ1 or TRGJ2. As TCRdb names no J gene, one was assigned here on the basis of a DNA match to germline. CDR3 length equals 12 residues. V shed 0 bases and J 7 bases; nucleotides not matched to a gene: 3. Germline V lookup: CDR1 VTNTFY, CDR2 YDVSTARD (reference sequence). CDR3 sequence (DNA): TGTGCCACCTGGGACAGGCGATATAAGAAACTCTTT. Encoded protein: CATWDRRYKKLF.

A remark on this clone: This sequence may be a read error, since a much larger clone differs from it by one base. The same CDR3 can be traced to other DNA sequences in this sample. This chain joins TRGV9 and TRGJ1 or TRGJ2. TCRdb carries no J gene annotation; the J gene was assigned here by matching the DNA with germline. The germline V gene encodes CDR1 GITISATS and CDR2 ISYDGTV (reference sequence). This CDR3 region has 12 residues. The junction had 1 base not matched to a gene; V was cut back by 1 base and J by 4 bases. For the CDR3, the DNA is TGTGCCTTGTGGGAGGTCTATTATAAGAAACTCTTT. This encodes CALWEVYYKKLF.

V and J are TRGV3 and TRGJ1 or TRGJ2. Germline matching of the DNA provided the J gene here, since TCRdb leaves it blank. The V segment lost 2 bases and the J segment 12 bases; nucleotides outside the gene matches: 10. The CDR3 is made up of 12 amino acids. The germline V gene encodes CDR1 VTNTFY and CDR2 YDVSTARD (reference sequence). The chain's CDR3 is CATWDIRRGKLF. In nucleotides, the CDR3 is TGTGCCACCTGGGACATCAGACGTGGGAAACTCTTT.

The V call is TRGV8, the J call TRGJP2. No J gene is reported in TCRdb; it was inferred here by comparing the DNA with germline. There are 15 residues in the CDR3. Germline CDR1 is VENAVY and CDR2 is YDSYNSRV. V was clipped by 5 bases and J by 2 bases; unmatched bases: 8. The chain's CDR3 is CATWAVRSSDWIKTF. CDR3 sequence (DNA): TGTGCCACCTGGGCCGTGAGGAGTAGTGATTGGATCAAGACGTTT.

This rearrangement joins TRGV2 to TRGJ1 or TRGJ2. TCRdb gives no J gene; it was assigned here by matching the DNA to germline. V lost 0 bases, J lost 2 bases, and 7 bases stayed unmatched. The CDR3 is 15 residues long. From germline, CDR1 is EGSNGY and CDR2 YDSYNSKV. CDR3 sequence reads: CATWDGQGYYYKKLF. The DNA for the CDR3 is TGTGCCACCTGGGACGGGCAGGGTTATTATTATAAGAAACTCTTT.

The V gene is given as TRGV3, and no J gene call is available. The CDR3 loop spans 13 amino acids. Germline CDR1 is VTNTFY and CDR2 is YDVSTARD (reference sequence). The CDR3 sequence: CATWDRLVPGCLF. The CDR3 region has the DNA TGTGCCACCTGGGACAGGCTTGTACCGGGATGCCTCTTT.

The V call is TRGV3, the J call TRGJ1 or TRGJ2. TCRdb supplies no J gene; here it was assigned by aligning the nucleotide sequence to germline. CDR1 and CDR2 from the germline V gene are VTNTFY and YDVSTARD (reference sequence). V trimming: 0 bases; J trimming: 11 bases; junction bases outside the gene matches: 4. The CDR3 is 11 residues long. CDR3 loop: CATWDREEKLF. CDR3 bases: TGTGCCACCTGGGACAGGGAGGAGAAACTCTTT.

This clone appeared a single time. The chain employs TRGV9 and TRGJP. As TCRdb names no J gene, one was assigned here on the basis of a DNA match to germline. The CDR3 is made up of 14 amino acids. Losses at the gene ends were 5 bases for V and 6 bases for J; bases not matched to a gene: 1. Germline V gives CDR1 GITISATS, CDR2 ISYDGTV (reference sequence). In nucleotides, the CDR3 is TGTGCCTTGTGGGTAGAGTTGGGCAAAAAAATCAAGGTATTT. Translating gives CALWVELGKKIKVF.

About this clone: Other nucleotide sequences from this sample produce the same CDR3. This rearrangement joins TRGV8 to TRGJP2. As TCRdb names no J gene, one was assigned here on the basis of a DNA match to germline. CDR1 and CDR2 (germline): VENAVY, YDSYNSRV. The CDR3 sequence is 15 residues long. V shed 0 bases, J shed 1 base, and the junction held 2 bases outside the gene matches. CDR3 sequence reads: CATWDRPSSDWIKTF. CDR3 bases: TGTGCCACCTGGGATAGGCCTAGTAGTGATTGGATCAAGACGTTT.

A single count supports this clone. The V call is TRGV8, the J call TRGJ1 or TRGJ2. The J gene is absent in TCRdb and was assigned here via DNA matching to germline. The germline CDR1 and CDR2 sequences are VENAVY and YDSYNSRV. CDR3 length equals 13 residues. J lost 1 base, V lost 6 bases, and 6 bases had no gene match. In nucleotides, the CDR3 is TGTGCCACCTGGCCGCGAAATTATTATAAGAAACTCTTT. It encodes CATWPRNYYKKLF.

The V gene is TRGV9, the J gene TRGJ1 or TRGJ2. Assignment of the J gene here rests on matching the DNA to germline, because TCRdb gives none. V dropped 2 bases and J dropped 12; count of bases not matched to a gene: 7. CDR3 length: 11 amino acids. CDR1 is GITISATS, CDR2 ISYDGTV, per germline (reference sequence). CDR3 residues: CALWEGTWKLF. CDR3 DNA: TGTGCCTTGTGGGAGGGCACTTGGAAACTCTTT.

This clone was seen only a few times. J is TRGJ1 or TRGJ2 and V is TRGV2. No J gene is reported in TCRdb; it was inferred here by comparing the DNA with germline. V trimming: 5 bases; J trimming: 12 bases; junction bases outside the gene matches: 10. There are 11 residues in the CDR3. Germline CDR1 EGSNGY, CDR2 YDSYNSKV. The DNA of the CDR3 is TGTGCCACCTGGGTCCCGGTTGCGAAACTCTTT. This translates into CATWVPVAKLF.

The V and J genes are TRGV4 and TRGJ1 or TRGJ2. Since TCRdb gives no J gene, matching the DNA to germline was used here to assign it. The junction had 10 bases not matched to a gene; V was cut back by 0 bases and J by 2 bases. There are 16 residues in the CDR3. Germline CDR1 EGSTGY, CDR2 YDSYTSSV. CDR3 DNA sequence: TGTGCCACCTGGGATGGGCCGAGGCGAGATTATTATAAGAAACTCTTT. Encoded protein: CATWDGPRRDYYKKLF.

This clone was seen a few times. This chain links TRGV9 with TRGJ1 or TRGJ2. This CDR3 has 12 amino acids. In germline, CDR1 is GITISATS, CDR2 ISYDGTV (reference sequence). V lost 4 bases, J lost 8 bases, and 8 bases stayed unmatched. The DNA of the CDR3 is TGTGCCTTGTGGGACACCATGCATAAGAAACTCTTT. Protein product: CALWDTMHKKLF.

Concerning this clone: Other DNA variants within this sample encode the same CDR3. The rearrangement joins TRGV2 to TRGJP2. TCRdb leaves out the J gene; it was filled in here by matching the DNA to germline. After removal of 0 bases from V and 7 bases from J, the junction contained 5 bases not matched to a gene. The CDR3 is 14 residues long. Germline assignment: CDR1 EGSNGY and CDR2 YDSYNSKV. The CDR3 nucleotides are TGTGCCACCTGGGACGGGCCCGATGATTGGATCAAGACGTTT. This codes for CATWDGPDDWIKTF.

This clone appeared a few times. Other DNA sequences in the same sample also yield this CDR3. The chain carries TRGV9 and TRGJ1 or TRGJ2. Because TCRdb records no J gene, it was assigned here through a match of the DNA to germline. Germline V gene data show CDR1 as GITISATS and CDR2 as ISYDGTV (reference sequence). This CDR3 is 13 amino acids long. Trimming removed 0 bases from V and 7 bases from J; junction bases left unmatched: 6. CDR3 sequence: CALWEVRGYKKLF. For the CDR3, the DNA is TGTGCCTTGTGGGAGGTGAGGGGGTATAAGAAACTCTTT.

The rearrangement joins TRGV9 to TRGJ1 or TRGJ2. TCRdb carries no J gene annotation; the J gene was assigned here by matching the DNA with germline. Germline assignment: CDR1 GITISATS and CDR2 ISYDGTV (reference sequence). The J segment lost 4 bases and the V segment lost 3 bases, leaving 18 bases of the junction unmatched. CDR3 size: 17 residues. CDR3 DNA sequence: TGTGCCTTGTGGGAGAGCGGTGGCGGGCTAAGATATTATAAGAAACTCTTT. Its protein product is CALWESGGGLRYYKKLF.

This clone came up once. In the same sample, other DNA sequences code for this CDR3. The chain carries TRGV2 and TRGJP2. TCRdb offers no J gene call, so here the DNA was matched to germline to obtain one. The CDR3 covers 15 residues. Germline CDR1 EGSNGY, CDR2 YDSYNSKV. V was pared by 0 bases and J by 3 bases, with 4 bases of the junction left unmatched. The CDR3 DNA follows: TGTGCCACCTGGGACGGGCCGGGTAGTGATTGGATCAAGACGTTT. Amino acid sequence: CATWDGPGSDWIKTF.

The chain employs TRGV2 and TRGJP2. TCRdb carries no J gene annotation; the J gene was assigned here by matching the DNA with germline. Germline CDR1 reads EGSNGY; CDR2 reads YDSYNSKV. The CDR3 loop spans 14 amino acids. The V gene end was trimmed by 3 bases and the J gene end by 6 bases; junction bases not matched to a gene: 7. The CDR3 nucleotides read TGTGCCACCTGGGACAAGGGGGGTGATTGGATCAAGACGTTT. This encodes CATWDKGGDWIKTF.

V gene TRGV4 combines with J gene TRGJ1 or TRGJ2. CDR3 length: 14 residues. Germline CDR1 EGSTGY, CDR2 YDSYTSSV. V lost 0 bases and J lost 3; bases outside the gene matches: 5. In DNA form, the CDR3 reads TGTGCCACCTGGGATGGGCGTTCTTATTATAAGAAACTCTTT. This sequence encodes CATWDGRSYYKKLF.

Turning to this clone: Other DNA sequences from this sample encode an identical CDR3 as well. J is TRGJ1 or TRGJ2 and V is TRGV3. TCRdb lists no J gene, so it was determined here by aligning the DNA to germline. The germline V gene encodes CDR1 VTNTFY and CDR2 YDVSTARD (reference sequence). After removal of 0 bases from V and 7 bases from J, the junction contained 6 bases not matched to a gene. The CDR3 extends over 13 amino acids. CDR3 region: CATWDRRRYKKLF. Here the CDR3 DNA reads TGTGCCACCTGGGACAGGCGAAGGTATAAGAAACTCTTT.